Shown below are 2 T cell receptor beta chains from a single sample sequenced in a study of shared clonotypes between healthy human individuals. Naive CD8 cells were CD45RO-negative, positively selected for CCR7, excluding terminally differentiated effector memory CD45RA+ cells. Measured with immunoSEQ multiplex PCR; TCRdb has only the in-frame clones, and not every one. The sample carries more than 600,000 clones, about 90% recorded once. Sequenced input: naive CD8+ T cells sorted from blood. These receptors were obtained from a man between 25 and 39 years old in good health.

The chain is built from TRBV15 and TRBJ1-4, with 9 bases lining up with TRBD1. V lost 4 bases to trimming and J lost 2 bases; unmatched junction nucleotides: 8. Germline-derived CDR1 and CDR2 are LNHNV and YYDKDF (reference sequence). This CDR3 is built from 17 residues. CDR3 in DNA: TGTGCCACCAGCATCCGAGGACAGGGGTTGACTAATGAAAAACTGTTTTTT. Translating gives CATSIRGQGLTNEKLFF.

This chain joins TRBV12-5 and TRBJ2-5; a weak D match, TRBD1 (6 bases). Germline V gene sequence: CDR1 LGHNT, CDR2 FRNRAP. Trimming removed 2 bases from V and 9 bases from J, with 22 bases in between. CDR3 length: 16 residues. CDR3 sequence (DNA): TGTGCTAGTGGTTTGTATACAGGGCGCAAGAAATGGGCCCAGTACTTC. It is translated as CASGLYTGRKKWAQYF.